Following are 30 T cell receptor beta chains from one sample sequenced in a study of control samples from healthy donors and cancer patients. Sequencing was performed with immunoSEQ multiplex PCR; in TCRdb, only in-frame clones are kept and a portion is missing. The table includes 30,000 to 40,000 clones, over 70% detected once. Sequenced input: PBMCs. Receptors originate from a woman in her fifties or sixties with lung cancer.

This chain joins TRBV13 and TRBJ2-3; D remains ambiguous. The length of the CDR3 is 13 residues. Germline CDR1 and CDR2: PRHDT and FYEKMQ (reference sequence). V dropped 5 bases and J dropped 6 bases, with 12 bases sitting between them. The chain's CDR3 is CASSLVPSDTQYF. CDR3 nucleotide sequence: TGTGCCAGCAGCCTAGTACCCTCCGATACGCAGTATTTT.

The gene calls are TRBV10-3 and TRBJ2-7, with TRBD2 as a possible D gene (6 bases). Trimming cost V 3 bases and J 0 bases, with 9 bases left between them. The germline gives CDR1 ENHRY, CDR2 SYGVKD. The length of the CDR3 is 14 residues. CDR3 amino acids: CAISDMGLSYEQYF. The DNA of the CDR3 is TGTGCCATCAGTGATATGGGACTCTCCTACGAGCAGTACTTC.

The V gene is TRBV7-9, the J gene TRBJ2-7, with D perhaps TRBD2 (5 bases). The CDR3 contains 12 residues. In germline, CDR1 is SEHNR, CDR2 FQNEAQ (reference sequence). V was cut by 3 bases and J by 10 bases, with 13 bases left in between. The CDR3 sequence: CASSLNVGVQYF. The DNA for the CDR3 is TGTGCCAGCAGCTTGAACGTGGGAGTACAGTACTTC. Drawing the rest from reference TRBV7-9 and TRBJ2-7, the complete variable domain is DTGVSQNPRHKITKRGQNVTFRCDPISEHNRLYWYRQTLGQGPEFLTYFQNEAQLEKSRLLSDRFSAERPKGSFSTLEIQRTEQGDSAMYLCASSLNVGVQYFGPGTRLTVT.

The chain links TRBV5-1 to TRBJ1-4, with TRBD1 as a possible D gene (5 bases). Trimming stripped 4 bases from V and 8 bases from J, with 12 bases between. This CDR3 comprises 13 residues. CDR1 and CDR2 from the germline V gene are SGHRS and YFSETQ. The CDR3 bases are TGCGCCAGCAGCCGCCCCGACAGCGAAAAACTGTTTTTT. It specifies CASSRPDSEKLFF.

The V and J genes are TRBV18 and TRBJ2-1, with TRBD2 identical over 9 bases. From germline, CDR1 is KGHSH and CDR2 LQKENI. The junction had 7 bases not matched to a gene; V was cut back by 4 bases and J by 9 bases. This CDR3 is built from 14 residues. The DNA for the CDR3 is TGTGCCAGCTCACAGTCTAGCGGGGATGGTGAGCAGTTCTTC. This sequence encodes CASSQSSGDGEQFF.

The V call is TRBV5-4, the J call TRBJ1-2; TRBD1 matches 7 bases. Germline-derived CDR1 and CDR2 are SGHNT and YYREEE (reference sequence). CDR3 length equals 13 residues. J gave up 8 bases and V 3 bases, and 7 bases lay outside the gene matches. The CDR3 region is CASSSTGIEGYTF. CDR3 in DNA: TGTGCCAGCAGCTCGACAGGGATTGAAGGCTACACCTTC.

The chain combines TRBV7-3 with TRBJ1-2, with D unresolved. This CDR3 comprises 14 residues. Germline lookup yields CDR1 SGHTA and CDR2 FQGTGA. Trimming took off 3 bases at V and 3 bases at J, with 11 bases between the two ends. In DNA form, the CDR3 reads TGTGCCAGCAGCTTCGGGTTTTTGGACTATGGCTACACCTTC. Translation gives CASSFGFLDYGYTF.

V usage is TRBV5-4 and J usage is TRBJ2-5; TRBD2 might be the D (6 bases). The CDR3 covers 14 residues. Trimming stripped 2 bases from V and 5 bases from J, with 13 bases between. The germline V gene has CDR1 SGHNT and CDR2 YYREEE (reference sequence). DNA for the CDR3: TGTGCCAGCAGCTTCGGGGGAAATGGGGAGACCCAGTACTTC. It yields the protein CASSFGGNGETQYF.

This clone is medium-sized. This rearrangement joins TRBV7-9 to TRBJ2-7; D possibly matches TRBD1 or TRBD2 (6 bases each). With 8 bases removed from V and 3 bases from J, the gap between germline ends came to 14 bases. The length of the CDR3 is 13 residues. CDR1 and CDR2 (germline): SEHNR, FQNEAQ (reference sequence). In DNA, the CDR3 is TGTGCCAGCCGGCGGGACACCAACTACGAGCAGTACTTC. It encodes CASRRDTNYEQYF.

The genes are TRBV18 and TRBJ1-5, with TRBD1 as a possible D gene (5 bases). V lost 2 bases to trimming and J lost 5 bases, with 13 bases between them. The CDR3 covers 15 residues. The germline V gene encodes CDR1 KGHSH and CDR2 LQKENI. Here the CDR3 reads CASSPGGLVDQPQHF. The CDR3 nucleotides read TGTGCCAGCTCACCAGGGGGTCTAGTAGATCAGCCCCAGCATTTT.

In regard to this clone: The junction and the germline gene differ at one end; a read error may be behind it. The V call is TRBV7-7, the J call TRBJ2-2; D may correspond to TRBD1 or TRBD2 (6 bases each). CDR3 size: 17 residues. Germline CDR1 is SSHAT and CDR2 is FNYEAQ (reference sequence). CDR3: CASSPRQRGTLTGELFF. CDR3 nucleotide sequence: TGTGCTAGCAGCCCGCGGCAGAGGGGGACTCTGACCGGGGAGCTGTTTTTT.

This clone came up a few times. This chain links TRBV6-6 with TRBJ2-5; the match to TRBD1 covers 7 bases. There are 15 residues in the CDR3. Unmatched junction bases numbered 7, after V lost 2 bases and J lost 4 bases. Germline CDR1 MNHNY, CDR2 SVGAGI (reference sequence). The CDR3 is CASSYPATGTETQYF. The CDR3 DNA reads as TGTGCCAGCAGTTACCCCGCGACAGGGACAGAGACCCAGTACTTC.

The genes are TRBV4-1 and TRBJ1-2, with TRBD1 matching 7 bases. CDR1 is MGHRA and CDR2 is YSYEKL in the germline V gene. The V and J ends lost 5 bases and 6 bases, in that order; junction bases with no gene match: 6. The CDR3 is 13 amino acids. The CDR3 coding sequence is TGCGCCAGCAGCATGGACAGGAATGATGGCTACACCTTC. It encodes CASSMDRNDGYTF.

V is TRBV19 and J is TRBJ1-3; weak D call: TRBD1 (5 bases). Germline loops: CDR1 LNHDA, CDR2 SQIVND (reference sequence). The CDR3 is made up of 15 amino acids. Trimming pared 3 bases from V and 0 bases from J, leaving 9 bases between. The CDR3 protein is CASSIQGDSGNTIYF. For the CDR3, the DNA is TGTGCCAGTAGTATCCAGGGTGACTCTGGAAACACCATATATTTT.

The chain joins TRBV30 to TRBJ2-7, with a tentative D call TRBD2 (5 bases). Trimming left V 2 bases short and J 7 bases short, with 12 bases between. The CDR3 sequence is 12 residues long. Germline CDR1 GTSNPN, CDR2 SVGIG (reference sequence). CDR3 nucleotides: TGTGCCTGGAGTCCTTCCGGGGTAGAGCAGTACTTC. Residues: CAWSPSGVEQYF.

The chain joins TRBV18 to TRBJ2-1, with a tentative D call TRBD2 (5 bases). The germline CDR1 and CDR2 sequences are KGHSH and LQKENI. The CDR3 totals 19 residues. Trimming stripped 1 base from V and 0 bases from J, with 19 bases between. The CDR3 reads CASSPLSISAKDSYNEQFF. Written as DNA, the CDR3 is TGTGCCAGCTCACCACTTTCGATTAGCGCGAAAGACTCCTACAATGAGCAGTTCTTC.

The rearrangement joins TRBV6-5 to TRBJ2-5, with 8 bases fitting TRBD2. The ends lost 6 bases at V and 4 bases at J; junction bases unmatched: 4. The V gene's germline CDR1 is MNHEY and CDR2 SVGAGI. The CDR3 extends over 13 amino acids. The CDR3 sequence is CASSRTSRETQYF. CDR3 in DNA: TGTGCCAGCAGCCGGACTAGCCGAGAGACCCAGTACTTC.

The V gene is TRBV19, the J gene TRBJ1-2; 7 bases match TRBD1. The CDR3 contains 16 residues. Per the germline V gene, CDR1 is LNHDA and CDR2 is SQIVND (reference sequence). Trimming cost V 6 bases and J 1 base; bases outside gene matches: 11. CDR3 in amino acids: CASSQTPGQLNYGYTF. In DNA, the CDR3 is TGTGCCAGTAGCCAAACACCGGGACAGCTTAACTATGGCTACACCTTC.

The V gene is TRBV20-1, the J gene TRBJ1-5; unclear D gene. The length of the CDR3 is 15 residues. CDR1 and CDR2 (germline): DFQATT, SNEGSKA (reference sequence). V was pared by 3 bases and J by 2 bases, with 14 bases between. In nucleotides, the CDR3 is TGCAGTGCTAGTCCGGTGGCAGTTGGCAATCAGCCCCAGCATTTT. It encodes CSASPVAVGNQPQHF.

V usage is TRBV18 and J usage is TRBJ1-2, with 7 positions matching TRBD1. Per the germline V gene, CDR1 is KGHSH and CDR2 is LQKENI. Trimming took 0 bases from V and 4 from J; bases not matched to a gene: 2. CDR3 size: 14 residues. The CDR3 sequence is CASSPPDRAYGYTF. The CDR3 DNA sequence: TGTGCCAGCTCACCACCCGACAGGGCCTATGGCTACACCTTC.

The chain carries TRBV7-3 and TRBJ1-4, with D maybe TRBD1 (6 bases). Germline V CDR1 and CDR2: SGHTA, FQGTGA. The CDR3 runs to 15 residues. V was pared by 5 bases and J by 5 bases, with 15 bases between. The CDR3 loop reads CASSPSGARNEKLFF. As DNA, the CDR3 is TGTGCCAGCAGCCCATCAGGGGCAAGAAATGAAAAACTGTTTTTT.

The chain uses TRBV6-2 or TRBV6-3 and TRBJ1-5; unclear D gene. Germline CDR1 and CDR2: MNHEY and SVGEGT. The CDR3 runs 14 residues. V lost 2 bases and J lost 4, with 9 bases in between. CDR3 bases: TGTGCCAGCAGTTACAGCGACGGAAATCAGCCCCAGCATTTT. This codes for CASSYSDGNQPQHF.

The gene calls are TRBV10-3 and TRBJ1-1; D gene unclear. Germline CDR1 is ENHRY and CDR2 is SYGVKD. This CDR3 is built from 14 residues. Trimming cost V 4 bases and J 8 bases, with 17 bases left between them. Written as DNA, the CDR3 is TGTGCCATCAGTGTAGGGCAGCCTAAGCCAGAAGCTTTCTTT. Its translation is CAISVGQPKPEAFF.

This chain links TRBV5-4 with TRBJ2-7, with D unresolved. V shed 0 bases and J shed 4 bases, with 11 bases lying between them. The CDR3 spans 14 residues. Germline assignment: CDR1 SGHNT and CDR2 YYREEE (reference sequence). The CDR3 reads CASSLDPGPYEQYF. CDR3 DNA sequence: TGTGCCAGCAGCTTGGATCCGGGCCCGTACGAGCAGTACTTC.

CDR3 sequence (DNA): TGCGCCAGCAGCTTTCTCCAGGGAGGGTCGTCCTACGAGCAGTACTTC. This translates into CASSFLQGGSSYEQYF. The chain recombines TRBV5-1 with TRBJ2-7; TRBD2 agrees at 7 bases. Germline V gene sequence: CDR1 SGHRS, CDR2 YFSETQ. V lost 2 bases to trimming and J lost 1 base; unmatched junction nucleotides: 9. The CDR3 length is 16 residues.

The V gene is TRBV7-2, the J gene TRBJ2-1, with D hard to call. The CDR3 covers 13 residues. V was clipped by 5 bases and J by 10 bases, with 15 bases between them. Germline CDR1 reads SGHTA; CDR2 reads FQGNSA. The CDR3: CASSLESSREQFF. The CDR3 nucleotides are TGTGCCAGCAGCCTGGAAAGTTCGAGGGAGCAGTTCTTC.

This rearrangement joins TRBV4-3 to TRBJ1-2; D is ambiguous. Looked up from germline, CDR1 is LGHNA and CDR2 is YSLEER. Between the trimmed V and J ends, which lost 0 bases and 4 bases, there was a span of 12 bases. CDR3 size: 15 residues. CDR3 in amino acids: CASSQEEKKPYGYTF. CDR3 DNA: TGCGCCAGCAGCCAAGAAGAGAAAAAACCCTATGGCTACACCTTC.

This clone was seen a handful of times. V is TRBV2 and J is TRBJ1-1; weak D call: TRBD1 (6 bases). The CDR3 consists of 15 residues. V shed 5 bases and J shed 3 bases, with 16 bases lying between them. The germline CDR1 and CDR2 sequences are SNHLY and FYNNEI. The CDR3 spells CASSTPQGLDTEAFF. CDR3 bases: TGTGCCAGCAGTACACCTCAGGGGTTGGACACTGAAGCTTTCTTT.

This chain uses TRBV6-6 with TRBJ1-3; D unclear. The V end lost 5 bases, the J end lost 0 bases, and 11 bases lay between the germline ends. Germline V lookup: CDR1 MNHNY, CDR2 SVGAGI (reference sequence). The CDR3 totals 15 residues. DNA of the CDR3: TGTGCCAGCAGTCCCACGCGTACCTCTGGAAACACCATATATTTT. It codes for CASSPTRTSGNTIYF.

The chain couples TRBV7-8 to TRBJ2-3; 7 positions agree with TRBD2. V was clipped by 3 bases and J by 4 bases; unmatched bases: 10. The CDR3 runs to 16 residues. Germline CDR1 and CDR2: SGHVS and FQNEAQ. For the CDR3, the DNA is TGTGCCAGCAGCTTTTTCTGGTTGGGGGGGGCAGATACGCAGTATTTT. Protein: CASSFFWLGGADTQYF.